One and the same sample provided the 17 T cell receptor beta chains below, sequenced in a study of blood T cell repertoires in COVID-19. Profiled with immunoSEQ multiplex PCR; TCRdb holds only in-frame clones, not every one. There are about 240,000 clones in the sample; roughly 80% occur only once, and over 3.5% lies in the top ten. The sample consisted of peripheral blood. The source of these receptors is a woman aged 70-85 years with acute or convalescent COVID-19.

This chain joins TRBV5-1 and TRBJ1-6, with D tentatively TRBD1 (6 bases). With 4 bases removed from V and 7 bases from J, the gap between germline ends came to 18 bases. Germline CDR1 reads SGHRS; CDR2 reads YFSETQ. The CDR3 consists of 16 residues. CDR3 DNA: TGCGCCAGCAGCCTAACAGGGCACGTCGGGAATTCACCCCTCCACTTT. This sequence encodes CASSLTGHVGNSPLHF. The whole variable domain, remainder taken from reference TRBV5-1 and TRBJ1-6, is KAGVTQTPRYLIKTRGQQVTLSCSPISGHRSVSWYQQTPGQGLQFLFEYFSETQRNKGNFPGRFSGRQFSNSRSEMNVSTLELGDSALYLCASSLTGHVGNSPLHFGNGTRLTVT.

The chain is built from TRBV30 and TRBJ2-3, with a possible D match to TRBD1 (6 bases). The CDR3 length is 13 residues. Germline CDR1 reads GTSNPN; CDR2 reads SVGIG (reference sequence). V lost 4 bases and J 1 base, leaving 9 bases between the germline ends. DNA for the CDR3: TGTGCCTGGACCGAGGGGGGCACAGATACGCAGTATTTT. Residues: CAWTEGGTDTQYF.

On this clone: The junction differs from germline at one of its ends, possibly a read error. The chain has TRBV7-7 and TRBJ2-2; 11 nucleotides agree with TRBD2. From germline, CDR1 is SSHAT and CDR2 FNYEAQ (reference sequence). The CDR3 sequence is 16 residues long. The CDR3 DNA follows: TGTGCTAGCAGCCCGCTAGCGGGGGGTCACACCGGGGAGCTGTTTTTT. Amino acid sequence: CASSPLAGGHTGELFF.

The rearrangement uses TRBV10-3 and TRBJ1-4, with D perhaps matching TRBD1 (5 bases). V lost 5 bases, J lost 4 bases, and 11 bases lay in between. Germline V gene sequence: CDR1 ENHRY, CDR2 SYGVKD. This CDR3 is 14 amino acids long. The CDR3 nucleotides are TGTGCCATCAGTTTCGACAGAGATAATGAAAAACTGTTTTTT. This encodes CAISFDRDNEKLFF.

The chain combines TRBV3-1 (or the pseudogene TRBV3-2) with TRBJ2-1, with a weak D call TRBD2 (6 bases). This CDR3 contains 15 residues. Germline V CDR1 and CDR2: LGHDT, YNNKEL (reference sequence). The V and J ends lost 1 base and 11 bases respectively, with 18 bases between them. CDR3 in amino acids: CASSQVKASATQQFF. The CDR3 DNA follows: TGTGCCAGCAGCCAAGTTAAAGCTAGCGCGACCCAGCAGTTCTTC.

The rearrangement uses TRBV18 and TRBJ2-5; 7 bases line up with TRBD1. The germline gives CDR1 KGHSH, CDR2 LQKENI. There are 14 residues in the CDR3. J lost 3 bases, V lost 0 bases, and 1 base had no gene match. The CDR3 loop is CASSPPGQKETQYF. The CDR3 DNA reads TGTGCCAGCTCACCACCGGGACAGAAAGAGACCCAGTACTTC. Full variable domain (rest looked up from reference TRBV18 and TRBJ2-5): NAGVMQNPRHLVRRRGQEARLRCSPMKGHSHVYWYRQLPEEGLKFMVYLQKENIIDESGMPKERFSAEFPKEGPSILRIQQVVRGDSAAYFCASSPPGQKETQYFGPGTRLLVL.

The V gene is TRBV7-6, the J gene TRBJ1-4; 7 bases map to TRBD1. Per the germline V gene, CDR1 is SGHVS and CDR2 is FNYEAQ. The junction had 6 bases not matched to a gene; V was cut back by 5 bases and J by 3 bases. The CDR3 is 15 residues long. This CDR3 reads CASSHPGQANEKLFF. In DNA, the CDR3 is TGTGCCAGCAGCCACCCCGGACAGGCTAATGAAAAACTGTTTTTT.

The CDR3 sequence is CASSPRTGEYEQYF. The CDR3 nucleotides are TGTGCCAGCTCACCAAGGACAGGGGAGTACGAGCAGTACTTC. The chain has TRBV18 and TRBJ2-7, with TRBD1 matching 9 bases. The CDR3 spans 14 residues. J gave up 4 bases and V 2 bases, and 3 bases lay outside the gene matches. In germline, CDR1 is KGHSH, CDR2 LQKENI.

The table lists this clone with a count of one. This chain joins TRBV15 and TRBJ1-2, with D possibly matching TRBD1 (6 bases). Germline lookup yields CDR1 LNHNV and CDR2 YYDKDF (reference sequence). V dropped 1 base and J dropped 2 bases, with 8 bases sitting between them. The CDR3 length is 14 residues. CDR3 sequence reads: CATSRGGQNYGYTF. The CDR3 bases are TGTGCCACCAGCAGAGGAGGACAGAACTATGGCTACACCTTC.

This clone was counted at least ten times. The chain employs TRBV27 and TRBJ1-1; 7 bases are a match to TRBD1. The CDR3 extends over 15 amino acids. Germline CDR1 is MNHEY and CDR2 is SMNVEV (reference sequence). Trimming cost V 2 bases and J 4 bases; bases outside gene matches: 7. The chain's CDR3 is CASSLTTGWVTEAFF. For the CDR3, the DNA is TGTGCCAGCAGTTTAACGACAGGGTGGGTCACTGAAGCTTTCTTT.

The J gene is TRBJ1-6, the V gene TRBV6-6; 10 positions agree with TRBD1. This CDR3 has 16 residues. Germline CDR1 and CDR2: MNHNY and SVGAGI (reference sequence). V lost 6 bases, J lost 8 bases, and 10 bases stayed unmatched. The DNA for the CDR3 is TGTGCCAGCAGCTTCACAACCGGGACAGGGGATTCACCCCTCCACTTT. Its protein is CASSFTTGTGDSPLHF.

V usage is TRBV2 and J usage is TRBJ1-2, with 10 bases identical to TRBD1. Germline loops: CDR1 SNHLY, CDR2 FYNNEI. CDR3 size: 15 residues. Trimming removed 6 bases from V and 5 bases from J; junction bases left unmatched: 9. This CDR3 is CASRSTGGQNYGYTF. The DNA for the CDR3 is TGTGCCAGCAGGTCGACAGGGGGCCAAAATTATGGCTACACCTTC. The full variable domain, with the rest looked up from reference TRBV2 and TRBJ1-2, is EPEVTQTPSHQVTQMGQEVILRCVPISNHLYFYWYRQILGQKVEFLVSFYNNEISEKSEIFDDQFSVERPDGSNFTLKIRSTKLEDSAMYFCASRSTGGQNYGYTFGSGTRLTVV.

This chain uses TRBV6-5 with TRBJ1-6; 10 nucleotides align to TRBD1. The V gene end was trimmed by 4 bases and the J gene end by 11 bases; junction bases not matched to a gene: 5. This CDR3 has 14 residues. Germline CDR1 and CDR2: MNHEY and SVGAGI. In DNA form, the CDR3 reads TGTGCCAGCAGTTCGGGACAGGGGATTCCACCCCTCCACTTT. The encoded protein is CASSSGQGIPPLHF.

The V call is TRBV6-5, the J call TRBJ2-1, with a possible D match to TRBD1 (5 bases). The CDR3 runs 15 residues. V was trimmed by 8 bases and J by 3 bases, leaving 17 bases between them. CDR1 is MNHEY and CDR2 is SVGAGI in the germline V gene. The DNA for the CDR3 is TGTGCCAGCTTTACCCAGGGTACCCTCTACAATGAGCAGTTCTTC. It encodes CASFTQGTLYNEQFF.

The rearrangement joins TRBV11-2 to TRBJ1-1; possibly TRBD1 for D (5 bases). The CDR3 has 13 residues. V lost 5 bases and J 2 bases, leaving 9 bases between the germline ends. Per the germline V gene, CDR1 is SGHAT and CDR2 is FQNNGV. The CDR3 DNA reads as TGTGCCAGCAGCCCAGGGTTCAACACTGAAGCTTTCTTT. This encodes CASSPGFNTEAFF.

The chain links TRBV14 to TRBJ1-6; D is unclear. The germline CDR1 and CDR2 sequences are SGHDN and FVKESK. The CDR3 sequence is 14 residues long. The V end lost 4 bases, the J end lost 9 bases, and 13 bases lay between the germline ends. The CDR3 sequence is CASSLGPRGSPLHF. In DNA form, the CDR3 reads TGTGCCAGCAGCCTGGGCCCTCGGGGTTCACCCCTCCACTTT. The complete variable domain, with remaining parts taken from reference TRBV14 and TRBJ1-6, reads EAGVTQFPSHSVIEKGQTVTLRCDPISGHDNLYWYRRVMGKEIKFLLHFVKESKQDESGMPNNRFLAERTGGTYSTLKVQPAELEDSGVYFCASSLGPRGSPLHFGNGTRLTVT.

The gene calls are TRBV6-5 and TRBJ1-2, with a possible D match to TRBD1 (6 bases). There are 14 residues in the CDR3. V gave up 7 bases and J gave up 7 bases, with 19 bases separating them. Germline values: CDR1 MNHEY, CDR2 SVGAGI. CDR3 sequence (DNA): TGTGCCAGCACCGGGGGGGCAGGGTGGCTTGGCTACACCTTC. Protein product: CASTGGAGWLGYTF.